This is a list of T cell receptor beta chains from one sample in a study of T-cell memory formation after mild COVID-19. TCRdb re-called the 5' RACE reads with MiXCR, one entry per CDR3 protein. This table has hundreds of thousands of distinct CDR3 sequences, about a fifth appearing once. The sample was PBMCs or a T cell subset sorted from them (not recorded which). All receptors derive from an adult woman who had mild COVID-19 (a few samples of this study predate the infection). Cell type and time point are not known. Both conserved end residues are part of each CDR3. The order of the fields is CDR3 protein, CDR3 DNA, clone size, V gene, D gene, CDR3 length, J gene. A D gene is named only where the DNA matches it firmly. For some rows the clone size is stated as once, few or many, or as a class when expanded; others skip it.

cdr3_aa: CSAGGTPNTEAFF; cdr3_nt: TGCAGCGCTGGGGGGACACCAAACACTGAAGCTTTCTTT; clone_size: few; v_call: TRBV20-1; d_call: -; cdr3_length: 13; j_call: TRBJ1-1
cdr3_aa: CASSFSSGGVENIQYF; cdr3_nt: TGTGCCAGCAGCTTCTCCAGCGGGGGGGTTGAAAACATTCAGTACTTC; clone_size: many; v_call: TRBV7-9; d_call: TRBD2; cdr3_length: 16; j_call: TRBJ2-4
cdr3_aa: CASSPRTGGRNEQFF; cdr3_nt: TGTGCCAGCAGTCCCCGGACAGGGGGTCGAAATGAGCAGTTCTTC; clone_size: few; v_call: TRBV12-3/TRBV12-4; d_call: TRBD1; cdr3_length: 15; j_call: TRBJ2-1
cdr3_aa: CASSPGTGQNIQYF; cdr3_nt: TGTGCCAGCAGCCCGGGGACAGGACAAAACATTCAGTACTTC; clone_size: few; v_call: TRBV5-6; d_call: TRBD1; cdr3_length: 14; j_call: TRBJ2-4
cdr3_aa: CASSLDAGLAGHTDTQYF; cdr3_nt: TGTGCCAGCAGTTTAGACGCAGGACTAGCGGGTCACACAGATACGCAGTATTTT; clone_size: few; v_call: TRBV12-3/TRBV12-4; d_call: TRBD2; cdr3_length: 18; j_call: TRBJ2-3
cdr3_aa: CASSLGRGTVTDTQYF; cdr3_nt: TGTGCCAGCAGCTTAGGCAGAGGGACAGTCACAGATACGCAGTATTTT; clone_size: -; v_call: TRBV7-8; d_call: TRBD1; cdr3_length: 16; j_call: TRBJ2-3
cdr3_aa: CASSPYNTGNTEAFF; cdr3_nt: TGTGCCAGTAGCCCATACAACACGGGTAACACTGAAGCTTTCTTT; clone_size: -; v_call: TRBV19; d_call: -; cdr3_length: 15; j_call: TRBJ1-1
cdr3_aa: CATSDVTGTENGYTF; cdr3_nt: TGTGCCACCAGTGATGTGACCGGGACCGAGAATGGCTACACCTTC; clone_size: few; v_call: TRBV24-1; d_call: -; cdr3_length: 15; j_call: TRBJ1-2
cdr3_aa: CASRPGQGSTDTQYF; cdr3_nt: TGTGCCAGCAGACCGGGACAGGGGAGCACAGATACGCAGTATTTT; clone_size: -; v_call: TRBV2; d_call: TRBD1; cdr3_length: 15; j_call: TRBJ2-3
cdr3_aa: CASRPTGVSGNTIYF; cdr3_nt: TGTGCCAGCAGGCCGACAGGCGTCTCTGGAAACACCATATATTTT; clone_size: few; v_call: TRBV28; d_call: -; cdr3_length: 15; j_call: TRBJ1-3
cdr3_aa: CASSLVGGATRDEQFF; cdr3_nt: TGTGCCAGCAGCTTAGTAGGGGGGGCCACGCGGGATGAGCAGTTCTTC; clone_size: -; v_call: TRBV7-9; d_call: -; cdr3_length: 16; j_call: TRBJ2-1
cdr3_aa: CASSSITGDQPQHF; cdr3_nt: TGTGCCAGCAGCTCTATTACTGGGGATCAGCCCCAGCATTTT; clone_size: -; v_call: TRBV12-3/TRBV12-4; d_call: -; cdr3_length: 14; j_call: TRBJ1-5
cdr3_aa: CAWSGLATTQYF; cdr3_nt: TGTGCCTGGAGTGGACTAGCGACAACGCAGTATTTT; clone_size: -; v_call: TRBV30; d_call: TRBD2; cdr3_length: 12; j_call: TRBJ2-3
cdr3_aa: CSVDRVKETQYF; cdr3_nt: TGCAGCGTTGACAGGGTCAAAGAGACCCAGTACTTC; clone_size: -; v_call: TRBV29-1; d_call: -; cdr3_length: 12; j_call: TRBJ2-5
cdr3_aa: CASRARLRERQFF; cdr3_nt: TGTGCCAGCAGGGCGAGACTCCGTGAGAGGCAGTTCTTC; clone_size: -; v_call: TRBV6-5; d_call: -; cdr3_length: 13; j_call: TRBJ2-1
cdr3_aa: CSVPGQINTEAFF; cdr3_nt: TGCAGCGTTCCGGGACAGATCAACACTGAAGCTTTCTTT; clone_size: -; v_call: TRBV29-1; d_call: TRBD1; cdr3_length: 13; j_call: TRBJ1-1
cdr3_aa: CASSLALLGGELFF; cdr3_nt: TGTGCCAGCAGCTTAGCCCTTCTTGGCGGGGAGCTGTTTTTT; clone_size: -; v_call: TRBV7-9; d_call: -; cdr3_length: 14; j_call: TRBJ2-2
cdr3_aa: CASSQDHQGAVDEQYF; cdr3_nt: TGCGCCAGCAGCCAAGATCACCAGGGAGCGGTCGACGAGCAGTACTTC; clone_size: -; v_call: TRBV4-3; d_call: -; cdr3_length: 16; j_call: TRBJ2-7
cdr3_aa: CASSYPDSTVYTF; cdr3_nt: TGTGCCAGCAGTTACCCGGACAGTACGGTCTACACCTTC; clone_size: -; v_call: TRBV6-5; d_call: -; cdr3_length: 13; j_call: TRBJ1-2
cdr3_aa: CASSLTGIKAGELFF; cdr3_nt: TGCGCCAGCAGCTTAACGGGAATAAAGGCCGGGGAGCTGTTTTTT; clone_size: -; v_call: TRBV5-1; d_call: -; cdr3_length: 15; j_call: TRBJ2-2
cdr3_aa: CASSLGVLAGYNEQFF; cdr3_nt: TGCGCCAGCAGCTTGGGGGTTCTGGCGGGGTACAATGAGCAGTTCTTC; clone_size: -; v_call: TRBV5-1; d_call: -; cdr3_length: 16; j_call: TRBJ2-1
cdr3_aa: CASSYGGRYSGANVLTF; cdr3_nt: TGTGCCAGCAGTTACGGGGGGAGGTACTCTGGGGCCAACGTCCTGACTTTC; clone_size: few; v_call: TRBV6-5; d_call: -; cdr3_length: 17; j_call: TRBJ2-6
cdr3_aa: CASSLAIGGTLNNEQFF; cdr3_nt: TGTGCCAGCAGCTTAGCGATAGGTGGGACACTCAACAATGAGCAGTTCTTC; clone_size: few; v_call: TRBV7-9; d_call: -; cdr3_length: 17; j_call: TRBJ2-1
cdr3_aa: CASSAGLASYEQYF; cdr3_nt: TGTGCCAGCAGCGCGGGACTAGCATCCTACGAGCAGTACTTC; clone_size: many; v_call: TRBV9; d_call: TRBD2; cdr3_length: 14; j_call: TRBJ2-7
cdr3_aa: CASSSQRTTPFF; cdr3_nt: TGTGCCAGCAGTTCCCAGCGGACAACCCCATTCTTC; clone_size: few; v_call: TRBV27; d_call: -; cdr3_length: 12; j_call: TRBJ2-1
cdr3_aa: CSARDMGAREQYF; cdr3_nt: TGCAGTGCTAGAGATATGGGGGCTAGGGAGCAGTACTTC; clone_size: few; v_call: TRBV20-1; d_call: -; cdr3_length: 13; j_call: TRBJ2-7
cdr3_aa: CASSQGTGFAGELFF; cdr3_nt: TGCGCCAGCAGCCAGGGGACAGGGTTTGCCGGGGAGCTGTTTTTT; clone_size: many; v_call: TRBV4-1; d_call: TRBD1; cdr3_length: 15; j_call: TRBJ2-2
cdr3_aa: CASSQSLVRSRDLERVGYEQYF; cdr3_nt: TGCGCCAGCAGCCAATCCCTTGTACGGTCCCGAGATCTCGAGAGGGTAGGCTACGAGCAGTACTTC; clone_size: few; v_call: TRBV4-3; d_call: -; cdr3_length: 22; j_call: TRBJ2-7
cdr3_aa: CASSSLTGSNTEAFF; cdr3_nt: TGTGCCAGCAGCAGCTTAACAGGGAGCAACACTGAAGCTTTCTTT; clone_size: -; v_call: TRBV5-5; d_call: -; cdr3_length: 15; j_call: TRBJ1-1
cdr3_aa: CASSFSGSPYEQYF; cdr3_nt: TGCGCCAGCAGCTTCTCAGGTAGCCCCTACGAGCAGTACTTC; clone_size: few; v_call: TRBV5-1; d_call: -; cdr3_length: 14; j_call: TRBJ2-7
cdr3_aa: CASSTNRVESYNEQFF; cdr3_nt: TGTGCCAGCAGTACCAACAGGGTCGAATCTTACAATGAGCAGTTCTTC; clone_size: -; v_call: TRBV6-1; d_call: -; cdr3_length: 16; j_call: TRBJ2-1
cdr3_aa: CASSTDRVQTEAFF; cdr3_nt: TGTGCCAGCAGTACCGACAGGGTACAGACTGAAGCTTTCTTT; clone_size: few; v_call: TRBV6-2/TRBV6-3; d_call: TRBD1; cdr3_length: 14; j_call: TRBJ1-1
cdr3_aa: CSARQGHSNQPQHF; cdr3_nt: TGCAGTGCTAGACAGGGGCATAGCAATCAGCCCCAGCATTTT; clone_size: -; v_call: TRBV20-1; d_call: -; cdr3_length: 14; j_call: TRBJ1-5
cdr3_aa: CASSPGLAVAYNEQFF; cdr3_nt: TGTGCCAGCAGCCCGGGACTAGCGGTAGCTTACAATGAGCAGTTCTTC; clone_size: -; v_call: TRBV7-2; d_call: TRBD2; cdr3_length: 16; j_call: TRBJ2-1
cdr3_aa: CATSGGSLAVSSYNEQFF; cdr3_nt: TGTGCCACCAGCGGCGGGAGCCTAGCGGTGAGCTCCTACAATGAGCAGTTCTTC; clone_size: -; v_call: TRBV15; d_call: TRBD2; cdr3_length: 18; j_call: TRBJ2-1
cdr3_aa: CASSLGESLSPYEQYF; cdr3_nt: TGTGCCAGCAGCTTAGGGGAAAGCCTATCCCCCTACGAGCAGTACTTC; clone_size: -; v_call: TRBV11-1; d_call: -; cdr3_length: 16; j_call: TRBJ2-7
cdr3_aa: CASSFETVGTEAFF; cdr3_nt: TGTGCCAGCAGTTTTGAGACGGTGGGGACAGAAGCTTTCTTT; clone_size: few; v_call: TRBV12-3/TRBV12-4; d_call: -; cdr3_length: 14; j_call: TRBJ1-1
cdr3_aa: CASSVGAGNYGYTF; cdr3_nt: TGTGCCAGCAGCGTAGGCGCCGGGAACTATGGCTACACCTTC; clone_size: few; v_call: TRBV9; d_call: -; cdr3_length: 14; j_call: TRBJ1-2
cdr3_aa: CATSRGGGRGSGEQFF; cdr3_nt: TGTGCCACCAGCAGAGGGGGCGGGAGAGGATCTGGTGAGCAGTTCTTC; clone_size: -; v_call: TRBV15; d_call: TRBD2; cdr3_length: 16; j_call: TRBJ2-1
cdr3_aa: CASSIVSPVEHTDTQYF; cdr3_nt: TGTGCCAGTAGTATAGTTTCCCCGGTGGAGCACACAGATACGCAGTATTTT; clone_size: few; v_call: TRBV19; d_call: -; cdr3_length: 17; j_call: TRBJ2-3
cdr3_aa: CASSFDLLVYNEQFF; cdr3_nt: TGTGCCAGCAGCTTCGACCTCCTGGTCTACAATGAGCAGTTCTTC; clone_size: -; v_call: TRBV7-9; d_call: -; cdr3_length: 15; j_call: TRBJ2-1
cdr3_aa: CASRSHGTVNTGELFF; cdr3_nt: TGTGCCAGCAGATCCCACGGGACAGTGAACACCGGGGAGCTGTTTTTT; clone_size: few; v_call: TRBV6-5; d_call: TRBD1; cdr3_length: 16; j_call: TRBJ2-2
cdr3_aa: CSARDATELNTEAFF; cdr3_nt: TGCAGTGCTAGAGACGCGACAGAATTGAACACTGAAGCTTTCTTT; clone_size: -; v_call: TRBV20-1; d_call: -; cdr3_length: 15; j_call: TRBJ1-1
cdr3_aa: CASSYEDVVGWGKNIQYF; cdr3_nt: TGTGCCAGCAGCTACGAGGATGTAGTCGGATGGGGCAAAAACATTCAGTACTTC; clone_size: -; v_call: TRBV7-9; d_call: -; cdr3_length: 18; j_call: TRBJ2-4
cdr3_aa: CASRPGSAETQYF; cdr3_nt: TGTGCCAGCAGACCAGGGTCCGCAGAGACCCAGTACTTC; clone_size: -; v_call: TRBV6-2/TRBV6-3; d_call: -; cdr3_length: 13; j_call: TRBJ2-5
cdr3_aa: CASSFTGEEGYTF; cdr3_nt: TGTGCCAGCAGCTTTACAGGGGAGGAGGGCTACACCTTC; clone_size: -; v_call: TRBV7-3; d_call: TRBD1; cdr3_length: 13; j_call: TRBJ1-2
cdr3_aa: CSVEASGGSNEQFF; cdr3_nt: TGCAGCGTTGAAGCTAGCGGAGGATCGAATGAGCAGTTCTTC; clone_size: -; v_call: TRBV29-1; d_call: TRBD2; cdr3_length: 14; j_call: TRBJ2-1
cdr3_aa: CASSFGRRYEQYF; cdr3_nt: TGTGCCAGCAGCTTTGGACGGAGGTACGAGCAGTACTTC; clone_size: few; v_call: TRBV13; d_call: -; cdr3_length: 13; j_call: TRBJ2-7
cdr3_aa: CASSLGAAATDTQYF; cdr3_nt: TGTGCCAGCAGCTTGGGGGCAGCGGCCACAGATACGCAGTATTTT; clone_size: -; v_call: TRBV7-8; d_call: -; cdr3_length: 15; j_call: TRBJ2-3